This T cell receptor (beta chain) was sequenced for a study of T cells in Graves' hyperthyroidism and ophthalmopathy. Uncontrolled infection, other autoimmune disease, pregnancy or lactation barred patients from enrollment. For the diagnoses, clinical symptoms, serum thyroxine and TRAb, thyroid ultrasound and orbital computed tomography were used. Researchers amplified the TCR beta CDR3 regions from RNA transcripts. First-round RT-PCR of the TCR CDR3 relied on the HTBI primer set. Using its own MiXCR run on the multiplex PCR reads, TCRdb lists one record per CDR3 protein. The sample records roughly 550,000 distinct CDR3 sequences, 16% being singletons. This clonotype was observed at least ten times. Antigen: not known. Study-wide results and limits: The model anticipated ophthalmopathy a median about six months pre-onset. Among clonotypes expanded in thyroid above 0.001, most were also found in blood.

The CDR3 covers 15 residues. Per germline, CDR1 GTSNPN and CDR2 SVGIG (reference sequence). After removal of 5 bases from V and 6 bases from J, the junction contained 14 bases not matched to a gene. This TCR derives from a woman aged 25 to 39 with Graves' ophthalmopathy. The sample consisted of blood. The chain is built from TRBV30 and TRBJ2-7, with 9 bases lining up with TRBD1. CDR3 DNA: TGTGCCTGGGAGCCGGGGACAGGGATTAGTTTCGAGCAGTACTTC. Translation gives CAWEPGTGISFEQYF.